The present TCR beta chain was sequenced within a study of response to subunit inactivated influenza vaccine. Study-wide findings and caveats: T cells newly recruited by each seasonal influenza vaccination are few, the authors suggested.

As concerns this clonotype: Its antigen is currently unknown.

V gave up 2 bases and J gave up 6 bases, with 11 bases separating them. Germline values: CDR1 MDHEN, CDR2 SYDVKM. The CDR3 totals 14 residues. One entry per CDR3 protein, called by TCRdb with MiXCR from the RT-PCR reads. The profile covers 560,000 or so distinct CDR3 sequences, with roughly 8.2% appearing a single time and roughly 13% taken by the ten largest. The receptor was derived from a man between 50 and 75 years old who received an inactivated influenza vaccine. Sequenced here: PBMCs from blood, sampled about 24 months after vaccination. This chain links TRBV28 with TRBJ1-5; maybe TRBD1 (5 bases). CDR3 sequence (DNA): TGTGCCAGCAGTTTAGGTGGGGCGGTTCAGCCCCAGCATTTT. Amino acid sequence: CASSLGGAVQPQHF.